The present T cell receptor (beta chain) was sequenced within a study of spatial heterogeneity in lung cancer. On the study more broadly: There were consistently more beta-chain sequences detected than alpha-chain sequences. The average count in raw reads for each unique TCR and UMI combination exceeded nine appearances.

This clonotype has only a few counts. TCRdb used MiXCR to reprocess the 5' RACE reads, holding one entry per CDR3 protein. Of roughly 100,000 distinct CDR3 sequences in the sample, approximately 8.9% were seen once. Time point denoted: sample taken at primary tumor resection. Frozen PBMC, nontumor lung or tumor provided whole RNA, which was sequenced unsorted. The receptor was isolated from a male donor with early-stage non-small cell lung cancer. The source was PBMCs, collected at surgery.

The CDR3 DNA reads TGTGCCAGCAGCTTAGATTTAACAGATACGCAGTATTTT. It specifies CASSLDLTDTQYF. V and J are TRBV11-2 and TRBJ2-3; D gene unclear. CDR3 length: 13 amino acids. Germline V gene lookup returns CDR1 SGHAT and CDR2 FQNNGV. V lost 0 bases and J 3 bases, leaving 4 bases between the germline ends.